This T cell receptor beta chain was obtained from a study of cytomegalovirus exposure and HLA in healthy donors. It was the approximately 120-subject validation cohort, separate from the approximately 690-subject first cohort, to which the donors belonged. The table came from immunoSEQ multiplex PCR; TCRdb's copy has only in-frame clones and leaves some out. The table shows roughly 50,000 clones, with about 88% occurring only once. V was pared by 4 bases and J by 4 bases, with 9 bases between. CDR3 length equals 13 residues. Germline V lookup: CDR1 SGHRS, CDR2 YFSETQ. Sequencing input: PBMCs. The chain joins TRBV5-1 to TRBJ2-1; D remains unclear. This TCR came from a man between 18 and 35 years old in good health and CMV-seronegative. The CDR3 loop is CASSRDIYNEQFF. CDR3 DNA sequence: TGCGCCAGCAGCCGTGACATTTACAATGAGCAGTTCTTC.